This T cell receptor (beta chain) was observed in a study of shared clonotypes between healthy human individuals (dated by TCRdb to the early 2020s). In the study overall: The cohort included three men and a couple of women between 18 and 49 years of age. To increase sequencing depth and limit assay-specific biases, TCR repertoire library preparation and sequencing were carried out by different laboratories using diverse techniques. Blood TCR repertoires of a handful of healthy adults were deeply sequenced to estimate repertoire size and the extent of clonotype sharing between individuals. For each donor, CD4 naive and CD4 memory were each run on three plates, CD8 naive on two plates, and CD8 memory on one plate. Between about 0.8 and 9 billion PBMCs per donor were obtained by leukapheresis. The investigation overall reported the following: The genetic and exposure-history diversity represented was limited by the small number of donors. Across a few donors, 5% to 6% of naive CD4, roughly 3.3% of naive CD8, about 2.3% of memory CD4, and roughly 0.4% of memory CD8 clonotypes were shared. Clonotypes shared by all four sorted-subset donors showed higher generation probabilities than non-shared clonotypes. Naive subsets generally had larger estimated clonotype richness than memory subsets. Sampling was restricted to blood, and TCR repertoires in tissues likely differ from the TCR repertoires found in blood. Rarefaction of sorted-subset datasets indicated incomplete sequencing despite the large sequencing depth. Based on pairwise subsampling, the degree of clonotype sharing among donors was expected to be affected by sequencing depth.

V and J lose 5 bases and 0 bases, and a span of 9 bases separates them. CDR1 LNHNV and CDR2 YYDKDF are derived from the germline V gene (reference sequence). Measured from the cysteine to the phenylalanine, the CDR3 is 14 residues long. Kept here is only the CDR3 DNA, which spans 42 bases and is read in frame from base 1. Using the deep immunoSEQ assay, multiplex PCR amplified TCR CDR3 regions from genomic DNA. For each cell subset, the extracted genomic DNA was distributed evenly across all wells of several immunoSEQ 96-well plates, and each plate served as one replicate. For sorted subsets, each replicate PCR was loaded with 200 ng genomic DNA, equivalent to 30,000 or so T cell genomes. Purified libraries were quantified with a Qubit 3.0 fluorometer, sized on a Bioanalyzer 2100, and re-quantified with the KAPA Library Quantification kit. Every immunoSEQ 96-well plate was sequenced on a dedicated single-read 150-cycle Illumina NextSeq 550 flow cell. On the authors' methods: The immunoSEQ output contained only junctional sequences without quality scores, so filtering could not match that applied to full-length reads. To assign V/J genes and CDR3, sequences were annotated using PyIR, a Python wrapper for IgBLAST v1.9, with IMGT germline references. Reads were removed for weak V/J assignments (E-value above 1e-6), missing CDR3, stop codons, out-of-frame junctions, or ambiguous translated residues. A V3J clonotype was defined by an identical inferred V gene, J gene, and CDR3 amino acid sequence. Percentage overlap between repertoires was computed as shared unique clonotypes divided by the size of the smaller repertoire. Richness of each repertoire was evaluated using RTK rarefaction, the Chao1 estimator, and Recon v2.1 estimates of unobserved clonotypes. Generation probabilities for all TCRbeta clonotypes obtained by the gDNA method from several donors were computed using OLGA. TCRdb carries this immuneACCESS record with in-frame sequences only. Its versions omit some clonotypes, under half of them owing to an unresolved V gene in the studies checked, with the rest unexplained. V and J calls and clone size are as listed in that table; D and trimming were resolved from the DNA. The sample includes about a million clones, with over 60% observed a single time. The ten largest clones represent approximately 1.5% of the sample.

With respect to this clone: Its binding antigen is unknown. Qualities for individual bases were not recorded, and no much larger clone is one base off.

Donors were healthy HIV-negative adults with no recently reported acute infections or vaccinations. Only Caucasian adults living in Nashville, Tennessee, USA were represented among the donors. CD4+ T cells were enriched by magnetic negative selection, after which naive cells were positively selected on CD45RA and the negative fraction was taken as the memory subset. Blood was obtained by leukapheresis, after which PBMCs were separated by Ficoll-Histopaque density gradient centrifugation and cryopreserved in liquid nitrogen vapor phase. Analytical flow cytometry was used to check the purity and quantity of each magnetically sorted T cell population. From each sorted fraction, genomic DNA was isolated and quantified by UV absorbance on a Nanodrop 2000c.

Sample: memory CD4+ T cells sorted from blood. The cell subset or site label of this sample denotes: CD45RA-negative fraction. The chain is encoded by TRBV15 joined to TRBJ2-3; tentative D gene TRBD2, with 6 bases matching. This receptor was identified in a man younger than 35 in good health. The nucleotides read TGTGCCACCAGCCTCGGGGGAAGCACAGATACGCAGTATTTT. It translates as CATSLGGSTDTQYF. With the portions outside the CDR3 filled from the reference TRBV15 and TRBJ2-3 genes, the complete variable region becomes DAMVIQNPRYQVTQFGKPVTLSCSQTLNHNVMYWYQQKSSQAPKLLFHYYDKDFNNEADTPDNFQSRRPNTSFCFLDIRSPGLGDTAMYLCATSLGGSTDTQYFGPGTRLTVL.